This entry describes one T cell receptor beta chain. The specificity of this receptor is unknown. Nothing much larger sits one base from this clone, and base qualities are not available. This sample was taken from a study of blood T cells in healthy people across ages (dated by TCRdb to about 2015). Context from the whole study: In model experiments, template switching captured roughly one uniquely barcoded TCR beta cDNA molecule for every two T cells. To track age-related changes in TCR beta repertoire diversity, the study relied on deep sequencing normalized with unique cDNA molecular identifiers. Donors of different ages were randomly distributed across sequencing lanes to avoid experimental bias. Four age groups were formed from the donors: young (average about 17 years), middle-aged (around 40), aged (about 62) and long-lived (more than 75). Two additional independent replicas of 1 million unique cDNA reads from the same blood draw were analyzed for two donors (one aged 18 to 30 and one aged 80 or older).

Systemically healthy Caucasian individuals from Russia, 35 to 40 in total and aged roughly 6 to 90 years, were included as donors. About 9.6 milliliters of peripheral blood were collected from each donor into EDTA-treated Vacutainer tubes. Ficoll-Paque density-gradient centrifugation was used to isolate PBMCs, with at least 7 million obtained per sample. Total RNA, at least 6 micrograms per sample, was extracted from PBMCs with Trizol reagent. For every donor, flow cytometry on a PBMC aliquot measured the percentage of naive CD45RAhigh/CD27high T cells. Findings and caveats that apply to the study as a whole: The percentage of naive T cells measured by flow cytometry correlated strongly with observed TCR beta diversity. Since profiling was done on bulk unsorted PBMCs, naive and antigen-experienced compartments could not be conclusively compared. Compared with the aged group, the long-lived group had more naive CD4+ T cells, fewer expanded clones and increased TCR diversity, suggesting age selection. As age increased, observed TCR beta diversity per million T cells dropped in a roughly linear way, and a significant reduction was already evident by age 40. The CMV infection status of donors was not known, potentially confounding age-related changes in expanded clonotypes. Total diversity estimates from one million sequenced T cells were considered lower bounds and underestimates.

Trimming takes 7 bases off V and 8 bases off J; junction bases not matched to a gene: 10. The germline V gene (reference sequence) provides CDR1 GTSNPN and CDR2 SVGIG. Counted from cysteine to phenylalanine, this CDR3 has 12 amino acids. Of the read, only the CDR3 DNA is kept; its 36 bases are in frame from base 1. Receptor libraries were prepared by 5' RACE. TCRdb names Illumina HiSeq 2500 as the instrument used. A second PCR of about 7 to 12 cycles was performed with a sample-barcoded 5' primer and a J-beta primer mix. A unique molecular identifier was introduced onto each TCR beta cDNA molecule by a template-switch 5' adaptor carrying 12 random nucleotides. At least 2.5 million CDR3-containing paired-end reads were obtained from each sample. First-strand cDNA was synthesized from all RNA with the Mint cDNA synthesis kit, primed by a TRBC-specific oligonucleotide. After uracil-DNA glycosylase treatment, a first 18-cycle PCR used universal primers M1SS and BC2_uni_R on all cDNA. The original pipeline was this. Each sample was normalized by randomly selecting 1 million high-quality reads, each carrying a distinct molecular identifier. Instead of being binned into consensus sequences, reads that shared molecular identifiers were thrown out. MiTCR, set to a Q25 quality threshold and the strictest error-elimination algorithm, was used for CDR3 identification, clonotype clustering and error correction. A nonparametric unseen species model using Euler transformation provided a lower-bound estimate of total TCR beta diversity. The public reads were quality trimmed at Q25 with fastp and then assembled into clones with MiXCR by TCRdb, keeping productive beta chains. Identical CDR3 proteins give one entry, which carries the most common genes and DNA. In this record, the V and J calls reflect TCRdb's handling and not the investigators' own analysis. Here the sample has 850,000 to 1,100,000 distinct CDR3 sequences; roughly two fifths occur a single time. The leading ten clones occupy about 12% of the sample.

This TCR derives from a man between 18 and 29 years old in good health. Sequenced: blood. The chain is encoded by TRBV30 joined to TRBJ1-2; TRBD1 agrees with 7 junctional bases. The bases read TGTGCCTCTGACAGGGCCAAGGGAGGCTACACCTTC. Protein translation: CASDRAKGGYTF.